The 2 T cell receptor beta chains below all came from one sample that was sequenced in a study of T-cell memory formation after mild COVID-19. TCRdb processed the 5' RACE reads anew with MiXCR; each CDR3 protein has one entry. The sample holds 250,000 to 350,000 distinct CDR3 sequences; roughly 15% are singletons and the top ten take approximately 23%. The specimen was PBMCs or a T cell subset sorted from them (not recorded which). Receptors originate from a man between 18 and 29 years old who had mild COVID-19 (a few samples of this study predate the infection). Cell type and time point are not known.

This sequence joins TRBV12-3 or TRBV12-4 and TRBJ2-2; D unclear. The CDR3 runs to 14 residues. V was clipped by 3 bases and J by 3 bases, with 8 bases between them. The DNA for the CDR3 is TGTGCCAGCAGTTTTCAGCGATACACCGGGGAGCTGTTTTTT. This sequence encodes CASSFQRYTGELFF.

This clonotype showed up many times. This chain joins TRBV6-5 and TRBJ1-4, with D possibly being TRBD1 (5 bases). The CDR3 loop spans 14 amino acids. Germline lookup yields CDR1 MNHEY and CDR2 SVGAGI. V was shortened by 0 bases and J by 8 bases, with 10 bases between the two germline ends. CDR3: CASSYSGKGEKLFF. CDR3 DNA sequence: TGTGCCAGCAGTTACTCCGGGAAGGGGGAAAAACTGTTTTTT.